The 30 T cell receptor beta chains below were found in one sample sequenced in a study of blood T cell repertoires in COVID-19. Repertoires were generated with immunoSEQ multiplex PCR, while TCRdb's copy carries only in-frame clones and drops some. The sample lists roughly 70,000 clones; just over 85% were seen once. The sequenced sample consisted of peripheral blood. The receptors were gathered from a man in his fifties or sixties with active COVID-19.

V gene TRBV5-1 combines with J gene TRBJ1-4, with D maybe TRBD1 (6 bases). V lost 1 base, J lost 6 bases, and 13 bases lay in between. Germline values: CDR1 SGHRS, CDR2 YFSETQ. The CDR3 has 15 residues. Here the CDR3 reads CASSLMGAVDEKLFF. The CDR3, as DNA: TGCGCCAGCAGCTTGATGGGGGCAGTCGATGAAAAACTGTTTTTT.

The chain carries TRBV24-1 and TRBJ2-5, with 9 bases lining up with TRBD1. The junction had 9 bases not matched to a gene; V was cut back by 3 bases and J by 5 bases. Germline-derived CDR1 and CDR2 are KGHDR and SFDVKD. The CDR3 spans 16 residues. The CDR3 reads CATSDPGTGWTETQYF. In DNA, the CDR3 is TGTGCCACCAGTGATCCAGGGACAGGGTGGACCGAGACCCAGTACTTC.

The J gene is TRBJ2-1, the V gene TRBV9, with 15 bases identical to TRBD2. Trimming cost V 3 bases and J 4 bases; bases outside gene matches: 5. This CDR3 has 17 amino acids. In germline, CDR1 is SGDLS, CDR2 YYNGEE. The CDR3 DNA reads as TGTGCCAGCAGCGCGGGGACTAGCGGGAGGTCGTACAATGAGCAGTTCTTC. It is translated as CASSAGTSGRSYNEQFF.

The chain's CDR3 is CASSPSGSYNEQFF. The DNA of the CDR3 is TGTGCCAGCTCACCGAGCGGGAGCTACAATGAGCAGTTCTTC. J is TRBJ2-1 and V is TRBV18, with TRBD2 matching over 8 bases. This CDR3 has 14 residues. The germline CDR1 and CDR2 sequences are KGHSH and LQKENI. Trimming at V came to 3 bases and at J to 3 bases, leaving 1 base not matched to a gene.

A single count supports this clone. CDR3 in DNA: TGTGCCAGTAGTACGTCCGGAGCGAATCAGTACTTC. Residues: CASSTSGANQYF. The chain joins TRBV19 to TRBJ2-4; D is unclear. CDR3 length: 12 residues. CDR1 is LNHDA and CDR2 is SQIVND in the germline V gene (reference sequence). Trimming shortened V by 4 bases and J by 12 bases, and 13 bases separated the two germline ends.

This CDR3 reads CASSGRGLTDTQYF. As DNA, the CDR3 is TGTGCCAGCAGCGGCCGAGGGCTCACAGATACGCAGTATTTT. V and J are TRBV7-3 and TRBJ2-3; possible D gene TRBD2, 5 bases. V was cut by 5 bases and J by 2 bases, with 11 bases left in between. Germline CDR1 is SGHTA and CDR2 is FQGTGA. This CDR3 region has 14 residues.

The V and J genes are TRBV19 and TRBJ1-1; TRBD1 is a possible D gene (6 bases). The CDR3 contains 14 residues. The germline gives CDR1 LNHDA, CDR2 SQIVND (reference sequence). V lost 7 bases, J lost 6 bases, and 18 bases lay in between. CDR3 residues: CASTLTGRGPEAFF. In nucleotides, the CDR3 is TGTGCCAGTACCCTTACAGGCAGGGGACCTGAAGCTTTCTTT.

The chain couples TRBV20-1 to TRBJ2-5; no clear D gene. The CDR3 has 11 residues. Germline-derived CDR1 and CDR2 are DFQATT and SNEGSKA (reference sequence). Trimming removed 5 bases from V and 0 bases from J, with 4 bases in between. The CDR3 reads CSAEYQETQYF. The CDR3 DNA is TGCAGTGCTGAGTACCAAGAGACCCAGTACTTC.

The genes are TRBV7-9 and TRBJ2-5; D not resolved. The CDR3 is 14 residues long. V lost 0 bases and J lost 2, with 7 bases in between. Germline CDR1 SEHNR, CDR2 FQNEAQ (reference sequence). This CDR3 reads CASSLAGVQETQYF. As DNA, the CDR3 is TGTGCCAGCAGCTTAGCAGGAGTACAAGAGACCCAGTACTTC.

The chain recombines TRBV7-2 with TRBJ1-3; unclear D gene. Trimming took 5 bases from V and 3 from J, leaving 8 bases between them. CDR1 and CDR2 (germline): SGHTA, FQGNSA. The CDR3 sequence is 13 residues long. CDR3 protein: CASSNRHGNTIYF. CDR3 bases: TGTGCCAGCAGCAATCGACATGGAAACACCATATATTTT.

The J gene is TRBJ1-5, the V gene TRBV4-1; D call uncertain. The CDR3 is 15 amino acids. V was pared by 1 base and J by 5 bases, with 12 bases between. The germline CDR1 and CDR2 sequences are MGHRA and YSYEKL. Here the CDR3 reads CASSQGREPHQPQHF. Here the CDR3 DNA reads TGCGCCAGCAGCCAAGGGAGGGAGCCCCATCAGCCCCAGCATTTT.

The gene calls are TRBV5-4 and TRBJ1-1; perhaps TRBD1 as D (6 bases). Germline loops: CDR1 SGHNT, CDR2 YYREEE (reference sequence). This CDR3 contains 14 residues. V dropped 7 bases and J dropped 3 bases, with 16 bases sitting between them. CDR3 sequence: CASDGGGEDTEAFF. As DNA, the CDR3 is TGTGCCAGCGACGGAGGGGGGGAAGACACTGAAGCTTTCTTT. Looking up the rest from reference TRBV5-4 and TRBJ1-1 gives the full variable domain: ETGVTQSPTHLIKTRGQQVTLRCSSQSGHNTVSWYQQALGQGPQFIFQYYREEENGRGNFPPRFSGLQFPNYSSELNVNALELDDSALYLCASDGGGEDTEAFFGQGTRLTVV.

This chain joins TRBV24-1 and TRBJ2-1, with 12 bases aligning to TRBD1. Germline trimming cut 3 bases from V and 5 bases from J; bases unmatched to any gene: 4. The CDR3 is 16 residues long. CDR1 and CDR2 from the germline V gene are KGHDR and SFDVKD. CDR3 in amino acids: CATSDTRDRGHNEQFF. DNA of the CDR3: TGTGCCACCAGTGATACCCGGGACAGGGGGCACAATGAGCAGTTCTTC.

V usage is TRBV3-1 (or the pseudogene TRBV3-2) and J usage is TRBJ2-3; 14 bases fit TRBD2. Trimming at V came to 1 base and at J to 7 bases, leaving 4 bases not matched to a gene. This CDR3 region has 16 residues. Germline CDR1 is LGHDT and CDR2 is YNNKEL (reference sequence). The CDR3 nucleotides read TGTGCCAGCAGCCAAGCGACTAGCGGGGGGGCGAATACGCAGTATTTT. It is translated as CASSQATSGGANTQYF.

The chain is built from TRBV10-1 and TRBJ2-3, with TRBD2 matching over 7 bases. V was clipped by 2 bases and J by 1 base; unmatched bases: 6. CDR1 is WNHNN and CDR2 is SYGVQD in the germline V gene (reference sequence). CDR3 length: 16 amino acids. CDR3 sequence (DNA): TGCGCCAGCAGTGAGGGGGGGGAGAGGGGCACAGATACGCAGTATTTT. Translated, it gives CASSEGGERGTDTQYF.

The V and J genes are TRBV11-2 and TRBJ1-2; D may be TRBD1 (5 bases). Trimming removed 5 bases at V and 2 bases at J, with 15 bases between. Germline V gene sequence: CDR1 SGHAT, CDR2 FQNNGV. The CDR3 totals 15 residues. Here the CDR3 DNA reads TGTGCCAGCAGCCTATATGGGCAGGGCAACTATGGCTACACCTTC. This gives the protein CASSLYGQGNYGYTF.

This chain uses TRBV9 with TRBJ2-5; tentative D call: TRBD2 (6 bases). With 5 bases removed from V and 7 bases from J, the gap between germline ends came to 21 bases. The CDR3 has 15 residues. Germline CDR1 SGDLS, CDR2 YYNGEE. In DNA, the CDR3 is TGTGCCAGCAGTGCCCCCGAAAGCGGGCCAGGGACCCAGTACTTC. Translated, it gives CASSAPESGPGTQYF.

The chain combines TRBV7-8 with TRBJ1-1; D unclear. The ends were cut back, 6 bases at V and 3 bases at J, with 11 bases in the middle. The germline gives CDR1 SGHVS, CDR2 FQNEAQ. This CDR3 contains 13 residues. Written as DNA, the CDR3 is TGTGCCAGCAGGTTAAGACGGGACACTGAAGCTTTCTTT. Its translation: CASRLRRDTEAFF.

For the CDR3, the DNA is TGTGCCAGTAGTATAGAGGACAGCCACCCAGGCTACACCTTC. Its translation is CASSIEDSHPGYTF. The chain is built from TRBV19 and TRBJ1-2; D perhaps matches TRBD1 (6 bases). This CDR3 has 14 amino acids. Trimming stripped 0 bases from V and 8 bases from J, with 13 bases between. Germline V gene lookup returns CDR1 LNHDA and CDR2 SQIVND (reference sequence).

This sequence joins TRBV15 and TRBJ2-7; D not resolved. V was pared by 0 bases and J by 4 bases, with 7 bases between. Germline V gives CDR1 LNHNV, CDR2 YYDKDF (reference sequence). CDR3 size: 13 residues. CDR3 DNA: TGTGCCACCAGCAGAGATCCCCAGTACGAGCAGTACTTC. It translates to CATSRDPQYEQYF.

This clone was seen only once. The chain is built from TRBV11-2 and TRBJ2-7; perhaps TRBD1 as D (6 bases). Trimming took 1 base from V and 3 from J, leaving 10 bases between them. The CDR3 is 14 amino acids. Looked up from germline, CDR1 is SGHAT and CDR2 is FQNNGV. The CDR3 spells CASSLVAGDYEQYF. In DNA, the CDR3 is TGTGCCAGCAGCTTAGTGGCAGGGGACTACGAGCAGTACTTC.

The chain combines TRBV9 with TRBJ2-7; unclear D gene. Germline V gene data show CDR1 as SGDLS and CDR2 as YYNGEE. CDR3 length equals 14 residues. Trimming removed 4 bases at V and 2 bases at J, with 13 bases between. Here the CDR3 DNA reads TGTGCCAGCAGCATCTTCCCGGGTGCCTACGAGCAGTACTTC. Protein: CASSIFPGAYEQYF.

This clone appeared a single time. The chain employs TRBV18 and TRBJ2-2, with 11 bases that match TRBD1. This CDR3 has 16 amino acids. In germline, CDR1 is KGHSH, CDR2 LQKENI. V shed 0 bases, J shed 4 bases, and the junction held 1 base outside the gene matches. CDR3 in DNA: TGTGCCAGCTCACCACCCGGGACAGGGGGCACCGGGGAGCTGTTTTTT. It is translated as CASSPPGTGGTGELFF.

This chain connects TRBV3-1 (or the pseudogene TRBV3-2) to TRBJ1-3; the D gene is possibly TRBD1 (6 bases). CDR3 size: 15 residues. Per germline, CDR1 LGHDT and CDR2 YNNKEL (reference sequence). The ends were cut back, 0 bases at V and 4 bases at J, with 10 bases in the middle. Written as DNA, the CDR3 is TGTGCCAGCAGCCAAGAACACAGGGAGGGAAACACCATATATTTT. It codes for CASSQEHREGNTIYF.

The CDR3 spells CASSDSSGGETQYF. For the CDR3, the DNA is TGCGCCAGCAGCGACTCTAGCGGAGGGGAGACCCAGTACTTC. The V and J genes are TRBV5-1 and TRBJ2-5; 7 bases map to TRBD2. Germline V gene sequence: CDR1 SGHRS, CDR2 YFSETQ. V trimming: 4 bases; J trimming: 5 bases; junction bases outside the gene matches: 8. The CDR3 runs 14 residues. Filled out from reference TRBV5-1 and TRBJ2-5, the complete variable domain reads KAGVTQTPRYLIKTRGQQVTLSCSPISGHRSVSWYQQTPGQGLQFLFEYFSETQRNKGNFPGRFSGRQFSNSRSEMNVSTLELGDSALYLCASSDSSGGETQYFGPGTRLLVL.

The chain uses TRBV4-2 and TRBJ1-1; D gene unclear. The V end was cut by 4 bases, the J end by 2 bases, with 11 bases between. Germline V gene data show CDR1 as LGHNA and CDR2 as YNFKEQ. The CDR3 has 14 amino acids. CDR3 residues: CASSRDILNTEAFF. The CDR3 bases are TGTGCCAGCAGCCGCGACATTCTTAACACTGAAGCTTTCTTT.

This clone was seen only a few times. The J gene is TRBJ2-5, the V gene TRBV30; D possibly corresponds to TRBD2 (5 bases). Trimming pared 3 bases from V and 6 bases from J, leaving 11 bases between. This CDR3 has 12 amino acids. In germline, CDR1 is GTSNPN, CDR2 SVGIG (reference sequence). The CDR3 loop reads CAWSVGSKTQYF. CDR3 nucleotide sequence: TGTGCCTGGAGCGTGGGGAGTAAGACCCAGTACTTC.

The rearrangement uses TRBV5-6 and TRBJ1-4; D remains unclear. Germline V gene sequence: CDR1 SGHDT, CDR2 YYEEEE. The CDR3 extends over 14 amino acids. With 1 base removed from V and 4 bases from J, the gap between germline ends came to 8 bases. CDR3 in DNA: TGTGCCAGCAGCTTGTTACACTATAATGAAAAACTGTTTTTT. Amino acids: CASSLLHYNEKLFF.

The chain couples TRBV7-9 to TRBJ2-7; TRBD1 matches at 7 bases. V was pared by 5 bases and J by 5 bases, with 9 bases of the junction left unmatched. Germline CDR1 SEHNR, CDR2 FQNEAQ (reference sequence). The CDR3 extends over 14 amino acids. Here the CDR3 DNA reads TGTGCCAGCAGCATAAACAACAGGGGCCACGAGCAGTACTTC. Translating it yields CASSINNRGHEQYF.

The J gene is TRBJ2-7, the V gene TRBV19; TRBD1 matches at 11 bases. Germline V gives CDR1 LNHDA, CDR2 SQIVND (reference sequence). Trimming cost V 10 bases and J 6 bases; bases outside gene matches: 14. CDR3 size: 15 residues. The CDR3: CATLIKGQGVSEQYF. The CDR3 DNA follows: TGTGCCACTCTGATAAAGGGACAGGGGGTTAGCGAGCAGTACTTC.